These 26 T cell receptor beta chains were sequenced from one sample in a study of control samples from healthy donors and cancer patients. Using immunoSEQ multiplex PCR, the repertoire was profiled, and TCRdb retains in-frame clones only, with some absent. The sample has 200,000 to 250,000 clones; just under 95% are singletons. Material: blood. The receptors here all came from a man aged 50 to 59 in good health.

This chain uses TRBV7-2 with TRBJ2-7, with TRBD2 matching 10 bases. The CDR3 length is 14 residues. In germline, CDR1 is SGHTA, CDR2 FQGNSA. The V gene end was trimmed by 5 bases and the J gene end by 5 bases; junction bases not matched to a gene: 6. CDR3 sequence: CASSPQAGGDEQYF. The CDR3 bases are TGTGCCAGCAGCCCCCAAGCGGGGGGGGACGAGCAGTACTTC.

This chain links TRBV5-1 with TRBJ2-7; 7 bases map to TRBD1. The length of the CDR3 is 15 residues. Germline CDR1 and CDR2: SGHRS and YFSETQ. The V and J ends lost 4 bases and 2 bases, in that order; junction bases with no gene match: 9. In DNA, the CDR3 is TGCGCCAGCAGCGACGGGACAGTTCCCGCCTACGAGCAGTACTTC. This gives the protein CASSDGTVPAYEQYF. The whole variable domain, remainder taken from reference TRBV5-1 and TRBJ2-7, is KAGVTQTPRYLIKTRGQQVTLSCSPISGHRSVSWYQQTPGQGLQFLFEYFSETQRNKGNFPGRFSGRQFSNSRSEMNVSTLELGDSALYLCASSDGTVPAYEQYFGPGTRLTVT.

The chain uses TRBV18 and TRBJ1-1; 7 bases match TRBD1. There are 15 residues in the CDR3. Trimming cost V 3 bases and J 4 bases; bases outside gene matches: 8. Germline values: CDR1 KGHSH, CDR2 LQKENI. CDR3 residues: CASSPEQGSGTEAFF. The CDR3 coding sequence is TGTGCCAGCTCACCGGAACAGGGGTCGGGCACTGAAGCTTTCTTT.

The chain employs TRBV28 and TRBJ2-3; 9 positions match TRBD1. The CDR3 extends over 15 amino acids. From germline, CDR1 is MDHEN and CDR2 SYDVKM. J lost 5 bases, V lost 6 bases, and 9 bases had no gene match. The CDR3 is CASSRTGDLRDTQYF. The CDR3 DNA reads as TGTGCCAGCAGCCGGACAGGGGACCTCAGAGATACGCAGTATTTT.

V is TRBV6-5 and J is TRBJ1-6, with D hard to call. Trimming took 2 bases from V and 9 from J, leaving 8 bases between them. This CDR3 contains 13 residues. Germline loops: CDR1 MNHEY, CDR2 SVGAGI. CDR3 DNA: TGTGCCAGCAGTTACAACATAGCTTCACCCCTCCACTTT. Protein sequence: CASSYNIASPLHF.

This sequence joins TRBV5-1 and TRBJ2-6, with D possibly being TRBD2 (7 bases). This CDR3 comprises 17 residues. CDR1 is SGHRS and CDR2 is YFSETQ in the germline V gene. V lost 7 bases to trimming and J lost 2 bases, with 19 bases between them. DNA of the CDR3: TGCGCCAGCCACCCGCGGGGGCAGGGGCCTGGGGCCAACGTCCTGACTTTC. Protein: CASHPRGQGPGANVLTF.

The chain carries TRBV12-3 or TRBV12-4 and TRBJ1-4; D is unresolved. V lost 7 bases and J lost 8, with 14 bases in between. The CDR3 extends over 13 amino acids. The CDR3 here is CASNLDNQEKLFF. CDR3 DNA: TGTGCCAGCAATCTTGACAACCAGGAAAAACTGTTTTTT.

The genes are TRBV6-5 and TRBJ1-5, with D perhaps matching TRBD1 (5 bases). Germline V lookup: CDR1 MNHEY, CDR2 SVGAGI. The CDR3 spans 14 residues. Trimming stripped 6 bases from V and 7 bases from J, with 16 bases between. The CDR3 loop reads CASRPRGVSQPQHF. The CDR3 region has the DNA TGTGCCAGCAGGCCTCGGGGGGTCAGCCAGCCCCAGCATTTT.

The CDR3 loop is CASSKQGRDQPQHF. DNA for the CDR3: TGTGCCAGCAGTAAACAGGGGCGAGACCAGCCCCAGCATTTT. The rearrangement links TRBV6-5 to TRBJ1-5; 7 nucleotides agree with TRBD1. The CDR3 is made up of 14 amino acids. The ends lost 5 bases at V and 7 bases at J; junction bases unmatched: 8. Germline V CDR1 and CDR2: MNHEY, SVGAGI.

The chain links TRBV7-3 to TRBJ2-7; TRBD1 might be the D (6 bases). The ends were cut back, 10 bases at V and 3 bases at J, with 16 bases in the middle. Germline CDR1 is SGHTA and CDR2 is FQGTGA. The length of the CDR3 is 13 residues. This chain's CDR3 is CATRTEVGYEQYF. Here the CDR3 DNA reads TGTGCCACCAGGACAGAGGTAGGCTACGAGCAGTACTTC. The full variable domain, rest sourced from reference TRBV7-3 and TRBJ2-7, is GAGVSQTPSNKVTEKGKYVELRCDPISGHTALYWYRQSLGQGPEFLIYFQGTGAADDSGLPNDRFFAVRPEGSVSTLKIQRTERGDSAVYLCATRTEVGYEQYFGPGTRLTVT.

This clone was seen once. This sequence joins TRBV11-2 and TRBJ1-1, with D possibly matching TRBD1 (5 bases). This CDR3 is 15 amino acids long. Looked up from germline, CDR1 is SGHAT and CDR2 is FQNNGV. Trimming shortened V by 5 bases and J by 4 bases, and 17 bases separated the two germline ends. The CDR3 sequence: CASSPSSGGGTEAFF. CDR3 in DNA: TGTGCCAGCAGCCCTAGTTCCGGGGGGGGCACTGAAGCTTTCTTT.

The CDR3 here is CASSLGHGSYNEQFF. CDR3 DNA sequence: TGTGCCAGCAGCTTAGGACACGGCTCCTACAATGAGCAGTTCTTC. V is TRBV5-5 and J is TRBJ2-1; weak D call: TRBD1 (5 bases). V lost 2 bases and J lost 0, with 9 bases in between. This CDR3 has 15 residues. Germline lookup yields CDR1 SGHKS and CDR2 YYEKEE (reference sequence).

This chain connects TRBV18 to TRBJ2-7, with D possibly being TRBD2 (6 bases). CDR3 length: 14 residues. Germline V lookup: CDR1 KGHSH, CDR2 LQKENI. Written as DNA, the CDR3 is TGTGCCAGCTCACCGGGGGGAGCGGCCTACGAGCAGTGCGTC. This encodes CASSPGGAAYEQCV.

The chain couples TRBV6-2 or TRBV6-3 to TRBJ2-1; D unresolved. This CDR3 is 14 amino acids long. V lost 6 bases and J 4 bases, leaving 13 bases between the germline ends. Germline CDR1 is MNHEY and CDR2 is SVGEGT. The CDR3 bases are TGTGCCAGCAGCTGGGCAAGTAGTTACAATGAGCAGTTCTTC. It is translated as CASSWASSYNEQFF.

This clone was seen only once. The rearrangement uses TRBV3-1 (or the pseudogene TRBV3-2) and TRBJ1-5; D is undetermined. There are 13 residues in the CDR3. V lost 0 bases and J 4 bases, leaving 4 bases between the germline ends. The germline V gene has CDR1 LGHDT and CDR2 YNNKEL (reference sequence). The CDR3 coding sequence is TGTGCCAGCAGCCAAGAGAGAAATCAGCCCCAGCATTTT. This translates into CASSQERNQPQHF.

This sequence joins TRBV29-1 and TRBJ1-2; D possibly corresponds to TRBD1 (6 bases). Trimming removed 4 bases from V and 8 bases from J, with 17 bases in between. Germline V gene lookup returns CDR1 SQVTM and CDR2 ANQGSEA. The CDR3 has 13 residues. The chain's CDR3 is CSVGIWGPDGYTF. In DNA, the CDR3 is TGCAGCGTTGGTATTTGGGGGCCAGACGGCTACACCTTC.

The chain employs TRBV3-1 (or the pseudogene TRBV3-2) and TRBJ1-3; D unclear. The CDR3 loop spans 17 amino acids. CDR1 and CDR2 from the germline V gene are LGHDT and YNNKEL (reference sequence). V was clipped by 0 bases and J by 0 bases, with 12 bases between them. The CDR3 region is CASSQEPGRISGNTIYF. The CDR3 nucleotides read TGTGCCAGCAGCCAAGAACCGGGCCGCATCTCTGGAAACACCATATATTTT.

The chain combines TRBV6-5 with TRBJ2-1; 7 bases match TRBD2. Losses at the gene ends were 11 bases for V and 12 bases for J; bases not matched to a gene: 22. The CDR3 is 15 amino acids. Germline-derived CDR1 and CDR2 are MNHEY and SVGAGI. CDR3 bases: TGTGCCTCCCATTGGGGGGGTAATTACAATGAGTGGCAGTTCTTC. This sequence encodes CASHWGGNYNEWQFF.

This clone appeared a few times. The V gene is TRBV27, the J gene TRBJ1-5, with 9 bases identical to TRBD1. Per the germline V gene, CDR1 is MNHEY and CDR2 is SMNVEV (reference sequence). V was clipped by 10 bases and J by 5 bases; unmatched bases: 6. This CDR3 region has 13 residues. The CDR3 region is CAIKGQGDQPQHF. The CDR3 DNA sequence: TGTGCCATCAAGGGACAGGGTGATCAGCCCCAGCATTTT.

This rearrangement joins TRBV6-6 to TRBJ2-2, with TRBD1 matching over 7 bases. Trimming cost V 2 bases and J 1 base; bases outside gene matches: 4. Per germline, CDR1 MNHNY and CDR2 SVGAGI (reference sequence). The CDR3 extends over 16 amino acids. The CDR3 here is CASSYEGAGNTGELFF. Written as DNA, the CDR3 is TGTGCCAGCAGTTACGAGGGGGCCGGGAACACCGGGGAGCTGTTTTTT.

The V gene is TRBV7-9, the J gene TRBJ1-2, with 7 nucleotides matching TRBD1. The CDR3 has 13 residues. J was trimmed by 4 bases and V by 5 bases; bases with no gene match: 4. Germline CDR1 SEHNR, CDR2 FQNEAQ (reference sequence). CDR3 loop: CASSGTVGYGYTF. CDR3 coding DNA: TGTGCCAGCAGCGGGACAGTCGGCTATGGCTACACCTTC.

The chain uses TRBV6-2 or TRBV6-3 and TRBJ2-5; 13 bases agree with TRBD2. V shed 5 bases and J 5 bases; nucleotides not matched to a gene: 5. The germline gives CDR1 MNHEY, CDR2 SVGEGT. The CDR3 sequence is 15 residues long. The CDR3 reads CASSTTSGGAETQYF. CDR3 sequence (DNA): TGTGCCAGCAGTACCACTAGCGGGGGGGCCGAGACCCAGTACTTC.

The V gene is TRBV28, the J gene TRBJ1-5; 7 nucleotides match TRBD1. Germline lookup yields CDR1 MDHEN and CDR2 SYDVKM. The CDR3 totals 20 residues. With 5 bases clipped from V and 7 bases from J, the junction kept 26 bases outside the gene matches. This chain's CDR3 is CASSGGTGSYTGEGSQPQHF. CDR3 nucleotides: TGTGCCAGCAGTGGAGGAACGGGCTCTTATACAGGGGAGGGTAGCCAGCCCCAGCATTTT.

For this clone: In the same sample, other DNA sequences code for this CDR3. This chain uses TRBV5-1 with TRBJ1-1; D might be TRBD1 (6 bases). In germline, CDR1 is SGHRS, CDR2 YFSETQ. The CDR3 loop spans 13 amino acids. V was trimmed by 2 bases and J by 1 base, leaving 6 bases between them. CDR3 amino acids: CASSFRGNTEAFF. For the CDR3, the DNA is TGCGCCAGCAGCTTCAGGGGGAACACTGAAGCTTTCTTT.

This chain joins TRBV4-2 and TRBJ1-3; D is unresolved. Germline CDR1 LGHNA, CDR2 YNFKEQ. The CDR3 has 13 amino acids. V gave up 0 bases and J gave up 3 bases, with 3 bases separating them. In DNA, the CDR3 is TGTGCCAGCAGCCAAGATAATGGAAACACCATATATTTT. Translating gives CASSQDNGNTIYF.

The gene calls are TRBV2 and TRBJ1-5; TRBD1 matches 8 bases. The CDR3 length is 14 residues. Trimming took 4 bases from V and 4 from J; bases not matched to a gene: 3. Per the germline V gene, CDR1 is SNHLY and CDR2 is FYNNEI. CDR3 sequence reads: CASSGQGRNQPQHF. CDR3 bases: TGTGCCAGCAGTGGACAGGGGAGAAATCAGCCCCAGCATTTT. The full variable domain, with the rest looked up from reference TRBV2 and TRBJ1-5, is EPEVTQTPSHQVTQMGQEVILRCVPISNHLYFYWYRQILGQKVEFLVSFYNNEISEKSEIFDDQFSVERPDGSNFTLKIRSTKLEDSAMYFCASSGQGRNQPQHFGDGTRLSIL.